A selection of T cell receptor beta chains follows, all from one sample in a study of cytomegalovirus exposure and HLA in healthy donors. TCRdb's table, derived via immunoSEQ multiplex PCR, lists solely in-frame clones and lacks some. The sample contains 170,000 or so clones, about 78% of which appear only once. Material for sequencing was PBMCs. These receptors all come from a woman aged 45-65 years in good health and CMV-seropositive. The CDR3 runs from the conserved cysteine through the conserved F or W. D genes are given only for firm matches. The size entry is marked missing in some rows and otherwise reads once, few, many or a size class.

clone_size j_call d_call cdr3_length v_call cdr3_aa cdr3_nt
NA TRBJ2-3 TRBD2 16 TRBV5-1 CASSPAGTSGTDTQYF TGCGCCAGCAGCCCGGCCGGGACTAGCGGTACGGATACGCAGTATTTT
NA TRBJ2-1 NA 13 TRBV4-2 CASSHEGGPKQFF TGTGCCAGCAGCCACGAGGGGGGGCCAAAGCAGTTCTTC
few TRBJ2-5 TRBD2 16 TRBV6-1 CASSEGSRGDYRTQYF TGTGCCAGCAGTGAAGGGTCGCGGGGGGACTATCGGACCCAGTACTTC
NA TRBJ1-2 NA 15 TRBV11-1 CASSFDRLSNYGYTF TGTGCCAGCAGCTTCGACAGATTATCTAACTATGGCTACACCTTC
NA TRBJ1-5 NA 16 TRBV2 CASSRVWVHSNQPQHF TGTGCCAGCAGCAGGGTGTGGGTCCATAGCAATCAGCCCCAGCATTTT
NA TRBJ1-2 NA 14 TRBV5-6 CASSLDLRENGYTF TGTGCCAGCAGCTTGGACCTTCGGGAAAATGGCTACACCTTC
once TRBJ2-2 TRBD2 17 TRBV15 CATSRDSGGLHTGELFF TGTGCCACCAGCAGAGATAGCGGGGGGCTTCACACCGGGGAGCTGTTTTTT
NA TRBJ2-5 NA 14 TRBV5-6 CASSLPGLGETQYF TGTGCCAGCAGCTTACCGGGTTTGGGAGAGACCCAGTACTTC
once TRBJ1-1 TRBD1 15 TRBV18 CASSPTDRSYTEAFF TGTGCCAGCTCACCAACGGACAGGTCATACACTGAAGCTTTCTTT
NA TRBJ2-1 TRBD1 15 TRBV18 CASSPKRTGMNEQFF TGTGCCAGCTCACCAAAGAGGACAGGGATGAATGAGCAGTTCTTC
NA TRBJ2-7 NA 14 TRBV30 CAWSRGGPLREQYF TGTGCCTGGAGTAGGGGGGGTCCCTTAAGGGAGCAGTACTTC
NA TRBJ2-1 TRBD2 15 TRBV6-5 CASTNPSGVVNEQFF TGTGCCAGCACTAACCCGAGCGGGGTCGTCAATGAGCAGTTCTTC
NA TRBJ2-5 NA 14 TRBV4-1 CASSQDNRRETQYF TGCGCCAGCAGCCAAGATAACCGGCGGGAGACCCAGTACTTC
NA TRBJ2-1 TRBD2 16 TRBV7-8 CASSFYSGGALPEQFF TGTGCCAGCAGCTTCTATAGCGGGGGGGCCTTACCCGAGCAGTTCTTC
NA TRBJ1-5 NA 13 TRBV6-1 CASSEGGNQPQHF TGTGCCAGCAGTGAGGGAGGGAATCAGCCCCAGCATTTT
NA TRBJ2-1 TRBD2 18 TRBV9 CASSSGLAGGLPYNEQFF TGTGCCAGCAGCTCGGGACTAGCGGGGGGACTCCCTTACAATGAGCAGTTCTTC
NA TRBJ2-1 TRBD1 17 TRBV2 CASSDHYPDRGRIEQFF TGTGCCAGCAGTGATCATTATCCGGACAGGGGGCGGATTGAGCAGTTCTTC
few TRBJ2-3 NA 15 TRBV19 CASSILTDSTDTQYF TGTGCCAGTAGTATTCTGACAGATAGCACAGATACGCAGTATTTT
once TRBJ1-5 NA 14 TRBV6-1 CASSEAGSNQPQHF TGTGCCAGCAGTGAAGCTGGCAGCAATCAGCCCCAGCATTTT
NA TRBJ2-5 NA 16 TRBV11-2 CASSLFRDSRRETQYF TGTGCCAGCAGCTTATTCCGGGACTCTAGACGAGAGACCCAGTACTTC
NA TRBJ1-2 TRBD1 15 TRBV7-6 CASSLEETGASGYTF TGTGCCAGCAGCTTAGAGGAGACAGGGGCGAGTGGCTACACCTTC
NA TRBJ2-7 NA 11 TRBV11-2 CASSTGYEQYF TGTGCCAGCAGCACAGGGTACGAGCAGTACTTC
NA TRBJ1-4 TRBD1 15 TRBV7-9 CASSRWTGEDEKLFF TGTGCCAGCAGCCGGTGGACAGGGGAAGATGAAAAACTGTTTTTT
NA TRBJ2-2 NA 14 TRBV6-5 CASSRTAATGELFF TGTGCCAGCAGTCGGACAGCCGCCACCGGGGAGCTGTTTTTT
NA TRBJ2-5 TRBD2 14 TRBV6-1 CASNRERGGETQYF TGTGCCAGCAATAGGGAGAGGGGAGGGGAGACCCAGTACTTC
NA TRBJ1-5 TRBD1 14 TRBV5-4 CASSLGGGSQPQHF TGTGCCAGCAGCTTGGGAGGGGGCTCTCAGCCCCAGCATTTT
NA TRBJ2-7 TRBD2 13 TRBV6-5 CAVSSAGVREQYF TGTGCCGTCTCTTCGGCGGGGGTCCGGGAGCAGTACTTC
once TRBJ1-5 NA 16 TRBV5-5 CASSLPRAGEHQPQHF TGTGCCAGCAGCTTGCCTCGCGCGGGGGAGCATCAGCCCCAGCATTTT
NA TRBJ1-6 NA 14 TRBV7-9 CASSTGRGSSPLHF TGTGCCAGCAGCACAGGGCGGGGGAGTTCACCCCTCCACTTT
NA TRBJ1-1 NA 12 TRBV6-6 CASSQQGSEAFF TGTGCCAGCAGCCAACAGGGTTCTGAAGCTTTCTTT
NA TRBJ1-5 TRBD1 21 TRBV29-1 CSVEDLPGGQPAKVSNQPQHF TGCAGCGTTGAAGACCTTCCAGGGGGCCAGCCGGCAAAAGTTAGCAATCAGCCCCAGCATTTT
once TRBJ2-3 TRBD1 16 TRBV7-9 CASSSGTGGSTDTQYF TGTGCCAGCAGCTCCGGGACAGGGGGTAGTACAGATACGCAGTATTTT
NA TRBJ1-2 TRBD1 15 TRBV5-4 CASSLGQGVDYGYTF TGTGCCAGCAGCTTGGGACAGGGGGTGGACTATGGCTACACCTTC
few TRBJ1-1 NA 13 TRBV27 CASSFNGVTEAFF TGTGCCAGCAGTTTTAACGGGGTCACTGAAGCTTTCTTT
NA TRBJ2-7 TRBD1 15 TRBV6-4 CASSDWDRGSHEQYF TGTGCCAGCAGTGATTGGGACAGGGGTAGCCACGAGCAGTACTTC
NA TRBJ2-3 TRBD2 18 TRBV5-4 CASSFQRGGHSSTDTQYF TGTGCCAGCAGCTTTCAGCGGGGGGGCCATTCTAGCACAGATACGCAGTATTTT
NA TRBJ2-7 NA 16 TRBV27 CASSLGPQGKNYEQYF TGTGCCAGCAGTTTAGGGCCACAGGGTAAAAACTACGAGCAGTACTTC
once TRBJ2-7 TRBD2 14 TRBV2 CASRVSGGPYEQYF TGTGCCAGCAGGGTTAGCGGGGGGCCCTACGAGCAGTACTTC
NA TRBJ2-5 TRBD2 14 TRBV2 CASRRGDPGETQYF TGTGCCAGCAGACGGGGGGACCCAGGGGAGACCCAGTACTTC
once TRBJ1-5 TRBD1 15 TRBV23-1 CASRPGDRDNQPQHF TGCGCCAGCAGGCCTGGGGACAGGGACAATCAGCCCCAGCATTTT
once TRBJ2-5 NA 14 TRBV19 CASSIIGGAETQYF TGTGCCAGTAGTATAATTGGAGGGGCGGAGACCCAGTACTTC
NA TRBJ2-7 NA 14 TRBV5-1 CASSSDSRNYEQYF TGCGCCAGCAGCTCGGACAGTAGGAACTACGAGCAGTACTTC
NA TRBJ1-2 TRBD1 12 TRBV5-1 CASGTGPPGYTF TGCGCCAGCGGGACAGGACCTCCTGGCTACACCTTC